Listed below are T cell receptor beta chains from one sample, sequenced in a study of neurological immune-mediated disorders. TCRdb reanalysed the 5' RACE reads using MiXCR and keeps one entry per CDR3 protein. The repertoire consists of tens of thousands of distinct CDR3 sequences, with more than 6% occurring once and the leading ten covering around 5%. Sequencing input: PBMCs. Receptors originate from a woman aged 40 to 50 in good health. The conserved cysteine and the conserved F or W are not part of the CDR3 here. The order of the fields is clone size, V gene, J gene, CDR3 protein. The size of a clone is reported for some rows only, either as once, few or many, or as a class for expanded clones.

many	TRBV20-1	TRBJ2-7	SASLGAEQY
many	TRBV23-1	TRBJ2-2	ASPEDSQNTGELF
few	TRBV10-3	TRBJ2-1	AISYSGTSGYNEQF
many	TRBV5-1	TRBJ1-1	ASSPWLGGNTEAF
many	TRBV4-2	TRBJ2-3	ASSPGSGRTDTQY
many	TRBV7-2	TRBJ2-3	ASSLGGWGGDTQY
many	TRBV28	TRBJ1-6	ASSFRPPLH
many	TRBV5-1	TRBJ2-2	ASAASANTGELF
few	TRBV11-2	TRBJ2-2	ASSLRGGYANTGELF
many	TRBV7-9	TRBJ2-7	ASSRGWEQY
many	TRBV20-1	TRBJ2-7	SATRTSGEQY
many	TRBV7-2	TRBJ2-2	ASSLSAGVNAGELF
many	TRBV20-1	TRBJ2-1	SAYDPGPKRNEQF
many	TRBV5-4	TRBJ2-1	ASSSAGRVRF
many	TRBV28	TRBJ2-3	ASGSMSTDTQY
many	TRBV5-1	TRBJ2-7	ASSPGQGYKQY
many	TRBV5-1	TRBJ2-5	ASSLEETQY
many	TRBV28	TRBJ2-5	ASSTPGGRETQY
many	TRBV20-1	TRBJ2-5	SARDMRGEETQY
many	TRBV24-1	TRBJ2-1	ATSDFGLAEQF
many	TRBV3-1	TRBJ2-7	ASSQGRALSSYEQY
many	TRBV29-1	TRBJ2-1	SGLGEQYSYNEQF
many	TRBV5-1	TRBJ2-5	ASSRDNQETQY
NA	TRBV7-2	TRBJ2-7	ASSLDETAISYEQY
many	TRBV28	TRBJ2-3	ASRSSGSADTQY
many	TRBV10-3	TRBJ2-2	AISGQEAGTGELF
many	TRBV29-1	TRBJ2-3	SLQSGLGVDTQY
many	TRBV20-1	TRBJ1-6	SADTGTGNNSPLH
many	TRBV10-3	TRBJ2-2	AIRGAGANTGELF
many	TRBV30	TRBJ1-2	AWSLGGGYT
many	TRBV27	TRBJ2-7	ASSLLRRVGVAGTHAPYEQY
many	TRBV20-1	TRBJ1-6	SARDPGAANSPLH
many	TRBV29-1	TRBJ2-5	SVVGGPGLQY
medium-sized	TRBV29-1	TRBJ2-3	SVEEWDRQDTQY
many	TRBV5-1	TRBJ2-1	ASSAGNEQF
many	TRBV14	TRBJ2-1	ASSQGLAGYQQF
many	TRBV5-5	TRBJ2-3	ASSLGEGITDTQY
many	TRBV20-1	TRBJ1-1	SVAVNTEAF
many	TRBV5-1	TRBJ2-5	ASSLGGGQETQY
medium-sized	TRBV4-2	TRBJ1-3	ASSQPPAGNTIY
many	TRBV27	TRBJ2-4	ASSSPSKAKNIQY
many	TRBV29-1	TRBJ1-2	SVEGQGIIQGGYT
many	TRBV3-1	TRBJ1-5	ASSQDWGGNQPQH
many	TRBV29-1	TRBJ2-2	SVRHGELF
many	TRBV20-1	TRBJ1-2	SARDRVRSYGYT
many	TRBV29-1	TRBJ1-1	SVEQTNTEAF
many	TRBV27	TRBJ1-5	ASSYQWNQPQH
many	TRBV5-1	TRBJ1-3	ASSLRRGSGNTIY
medium-sized	TRBV29-1	TRBJ2-7	SVEEGLAGGAEQY
many	TRBV20-1	TRBJ2-1	SALFTSGRADEQF
many	TRBV5-1	TRBJ2-3	ASRTQGIGTDTQY